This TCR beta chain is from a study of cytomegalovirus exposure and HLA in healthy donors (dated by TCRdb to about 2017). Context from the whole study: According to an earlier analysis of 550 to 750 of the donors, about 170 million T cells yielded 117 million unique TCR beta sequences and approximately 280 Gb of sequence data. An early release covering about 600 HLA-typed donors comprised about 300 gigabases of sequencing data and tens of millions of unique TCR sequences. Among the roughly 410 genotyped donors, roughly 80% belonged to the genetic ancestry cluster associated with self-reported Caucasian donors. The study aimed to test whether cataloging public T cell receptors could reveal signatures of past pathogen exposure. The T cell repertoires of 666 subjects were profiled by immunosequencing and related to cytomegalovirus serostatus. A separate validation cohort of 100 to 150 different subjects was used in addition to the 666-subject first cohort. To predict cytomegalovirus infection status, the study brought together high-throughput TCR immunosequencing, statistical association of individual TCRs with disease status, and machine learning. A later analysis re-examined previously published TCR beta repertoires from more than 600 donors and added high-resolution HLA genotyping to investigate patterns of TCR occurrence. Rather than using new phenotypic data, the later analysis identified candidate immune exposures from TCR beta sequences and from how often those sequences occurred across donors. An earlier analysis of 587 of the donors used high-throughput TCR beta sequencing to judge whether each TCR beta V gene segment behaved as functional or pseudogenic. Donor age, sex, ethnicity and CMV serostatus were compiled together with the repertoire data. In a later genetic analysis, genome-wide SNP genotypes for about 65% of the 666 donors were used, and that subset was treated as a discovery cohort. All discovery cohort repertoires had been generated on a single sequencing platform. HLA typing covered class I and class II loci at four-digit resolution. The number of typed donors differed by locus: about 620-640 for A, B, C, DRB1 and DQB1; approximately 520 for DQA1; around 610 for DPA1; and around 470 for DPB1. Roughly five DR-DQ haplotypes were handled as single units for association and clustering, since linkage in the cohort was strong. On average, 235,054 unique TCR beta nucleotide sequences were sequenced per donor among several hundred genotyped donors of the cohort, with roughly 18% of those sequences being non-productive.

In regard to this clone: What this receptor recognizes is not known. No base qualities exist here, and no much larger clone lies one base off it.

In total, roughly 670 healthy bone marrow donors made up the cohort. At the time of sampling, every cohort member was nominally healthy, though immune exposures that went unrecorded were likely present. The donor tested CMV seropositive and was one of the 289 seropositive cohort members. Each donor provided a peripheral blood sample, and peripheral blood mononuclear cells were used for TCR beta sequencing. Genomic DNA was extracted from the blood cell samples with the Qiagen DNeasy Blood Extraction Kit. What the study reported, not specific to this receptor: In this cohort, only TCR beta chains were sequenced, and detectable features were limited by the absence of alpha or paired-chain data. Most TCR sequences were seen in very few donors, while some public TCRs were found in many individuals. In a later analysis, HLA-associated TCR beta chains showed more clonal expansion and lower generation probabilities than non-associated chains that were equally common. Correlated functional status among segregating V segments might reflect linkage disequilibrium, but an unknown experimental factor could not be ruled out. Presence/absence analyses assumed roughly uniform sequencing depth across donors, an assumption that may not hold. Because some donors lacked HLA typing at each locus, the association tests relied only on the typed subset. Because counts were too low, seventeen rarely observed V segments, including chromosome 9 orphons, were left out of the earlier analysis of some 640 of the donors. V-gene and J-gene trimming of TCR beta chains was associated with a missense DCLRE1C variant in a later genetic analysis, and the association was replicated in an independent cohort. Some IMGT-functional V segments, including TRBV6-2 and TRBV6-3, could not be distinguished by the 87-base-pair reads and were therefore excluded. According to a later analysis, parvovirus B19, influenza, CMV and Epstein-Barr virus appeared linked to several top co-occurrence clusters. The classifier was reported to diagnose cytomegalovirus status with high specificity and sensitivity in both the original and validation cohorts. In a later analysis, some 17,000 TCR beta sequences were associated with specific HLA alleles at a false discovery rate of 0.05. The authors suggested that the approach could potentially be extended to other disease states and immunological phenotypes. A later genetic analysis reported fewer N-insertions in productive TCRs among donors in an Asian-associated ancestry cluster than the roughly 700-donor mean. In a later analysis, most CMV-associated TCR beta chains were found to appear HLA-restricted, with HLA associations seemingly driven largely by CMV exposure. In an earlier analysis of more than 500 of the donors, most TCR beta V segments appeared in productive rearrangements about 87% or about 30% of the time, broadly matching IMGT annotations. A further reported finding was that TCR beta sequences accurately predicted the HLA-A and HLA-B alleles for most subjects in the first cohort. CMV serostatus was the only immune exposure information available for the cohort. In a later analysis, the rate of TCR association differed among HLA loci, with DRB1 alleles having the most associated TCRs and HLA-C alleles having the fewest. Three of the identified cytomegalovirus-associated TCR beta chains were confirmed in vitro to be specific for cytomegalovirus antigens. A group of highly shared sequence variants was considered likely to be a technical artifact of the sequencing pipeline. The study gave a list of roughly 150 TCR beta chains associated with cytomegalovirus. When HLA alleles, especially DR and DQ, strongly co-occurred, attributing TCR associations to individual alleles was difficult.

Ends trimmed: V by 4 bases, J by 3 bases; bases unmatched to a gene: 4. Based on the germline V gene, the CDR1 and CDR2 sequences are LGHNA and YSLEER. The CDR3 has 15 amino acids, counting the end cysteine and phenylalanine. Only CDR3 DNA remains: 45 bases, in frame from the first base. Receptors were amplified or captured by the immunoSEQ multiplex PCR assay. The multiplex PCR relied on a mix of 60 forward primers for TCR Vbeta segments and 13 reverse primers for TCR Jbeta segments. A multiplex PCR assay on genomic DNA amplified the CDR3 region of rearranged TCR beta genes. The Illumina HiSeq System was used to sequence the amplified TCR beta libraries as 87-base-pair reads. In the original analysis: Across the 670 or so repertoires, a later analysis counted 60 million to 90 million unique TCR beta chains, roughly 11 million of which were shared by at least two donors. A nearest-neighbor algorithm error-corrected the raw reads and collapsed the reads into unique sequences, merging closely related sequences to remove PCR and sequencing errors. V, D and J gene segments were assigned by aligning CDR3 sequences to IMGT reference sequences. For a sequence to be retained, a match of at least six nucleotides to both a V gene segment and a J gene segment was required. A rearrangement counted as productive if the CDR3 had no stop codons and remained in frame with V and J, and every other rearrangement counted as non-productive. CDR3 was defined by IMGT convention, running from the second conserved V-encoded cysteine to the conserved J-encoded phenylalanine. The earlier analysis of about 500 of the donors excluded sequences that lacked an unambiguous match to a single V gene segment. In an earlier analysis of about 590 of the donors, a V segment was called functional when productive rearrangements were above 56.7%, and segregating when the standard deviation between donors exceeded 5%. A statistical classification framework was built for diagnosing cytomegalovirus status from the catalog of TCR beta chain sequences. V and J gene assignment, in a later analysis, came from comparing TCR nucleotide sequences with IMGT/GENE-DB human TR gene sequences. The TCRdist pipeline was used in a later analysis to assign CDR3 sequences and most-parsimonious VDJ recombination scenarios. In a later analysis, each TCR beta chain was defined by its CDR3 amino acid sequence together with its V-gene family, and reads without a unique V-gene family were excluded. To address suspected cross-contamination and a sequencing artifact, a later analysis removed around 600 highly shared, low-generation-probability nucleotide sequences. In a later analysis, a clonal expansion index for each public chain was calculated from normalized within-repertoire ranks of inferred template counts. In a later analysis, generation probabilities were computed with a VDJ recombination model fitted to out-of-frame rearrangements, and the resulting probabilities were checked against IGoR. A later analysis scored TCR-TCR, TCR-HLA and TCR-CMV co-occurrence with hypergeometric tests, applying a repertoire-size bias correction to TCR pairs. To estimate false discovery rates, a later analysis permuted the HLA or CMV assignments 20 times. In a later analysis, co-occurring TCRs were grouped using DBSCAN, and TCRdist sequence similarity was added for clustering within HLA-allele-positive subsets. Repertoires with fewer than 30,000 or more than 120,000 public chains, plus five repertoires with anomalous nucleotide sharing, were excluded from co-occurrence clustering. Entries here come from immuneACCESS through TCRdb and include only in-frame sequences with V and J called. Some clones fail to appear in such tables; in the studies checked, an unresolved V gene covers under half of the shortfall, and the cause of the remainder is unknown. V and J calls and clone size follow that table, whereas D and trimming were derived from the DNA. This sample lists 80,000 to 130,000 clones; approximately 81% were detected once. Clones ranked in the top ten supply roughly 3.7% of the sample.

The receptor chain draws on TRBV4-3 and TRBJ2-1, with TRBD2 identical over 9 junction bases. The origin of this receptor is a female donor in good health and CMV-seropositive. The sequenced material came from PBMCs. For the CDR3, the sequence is CASSPSGGYYNEQFF. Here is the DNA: TGCGCCAGCAGCCCAAGCGGGGGGTACTACAATGAGCAGTTCTTC.